The following is a TCR beta chain sequence with its context. The data belong to a study of blood T cell repertoires in COVID-19. CDR3 size: 12 residues. In germline, CDR1 is LNHDA, CDR2 SQIVND (reference sequence). V lost 1 base and J 7 bases, leaving 8 bases between the germline ends. The repertoire was sequenced with immunoSEQ multiplex PCR; TCRdb's copy has only in-frame clones and lacks some. The sample has 150,000 to 200,000 clones; about nine tenths are singletons. The V gene is TRBV19, the J gene TRBJ2-7; D unclear. Specimen: peripheral blood. This sequence was found in a man in his sixties with active or convalescent COVID-19. This chain's CDR3 is CASSIGATEQYF. The CDR3 coding sequence is TGTGCCAGTAGTATAGGGGCGACAGAGCAGTACTTC.